These 26 T cell receptor beta chains were sequenced from one sample in a study of shared clonotypes between healthy human individuals. Repertoires were generated with immunoSEQ multiplex PCR, while TCRdb's copy carries only in-frame clones and drops some. Of roughly 700,000 clones detected, approximately 79% appear once; the ten largest clones hold 1.5% to 2%. Sequencing was done on a sample of memory CD4+ T cells sorted from blood. Subset indicated: CD45RA-negative fraction. The receptors here all came from a woman in her twenties or thirties in good health.

The CDR3 loop reads CASSFKQGAVDTEAFF. The CDR3 coding sequence is TGTGCCAGCAGTTTTAAACAGGGGGCAGTGGACACTGAAGCTTTCTTT. The V gene is TRBV28, the J gene TRBJ1-1, with 9 bases matching TRBD1. Looked up from germline, CDR1 is MDHEN and CDR2 is SYDVKM. The CDR3 length is 16 residues. V lost 3 bases and J lost 3; bases outside the gene matches: 8.

V usage is TRBV28 and J usage is TRBJ1-1; D remains ambiguous. The CDR3 extends over 11 amino acids. The germline V gene encodes CDR1 MDHEN and CDR2 SYDVKM. V was trimmed by 1 base and J by 9 bases, leaving 6 bases between them. CDR3 residues: CASSLLEQAFF. CDR3 DNA sequence: TGTGCCAGCAGTTTATTGGAGCAAGCTTTCTTT.

This sequence joins TRBV29-1 and TRBJ2-2; D could derive from TRBD1 or TRBD2 (5 bases each). V was trimmed by 7 bases and J by 6 bases, leaving 12 bases between them. Germline V CDR1 and CDR2: SQVTM, ANQGSEA. This CDR3 has 12 amino acids. The CDR3 is CSGVLGAGELFF. The CDR3 DNA reads TGCAGCGGGGTCTTGGGGGCCGGGGAGCTGTTTTTT.

The CDR3 coding sequence is TGTGCCAGCCCCCCGATCTCACTACGCCCCACAGATACGCAGTATTTT. This gives the protein CASPPISLRPTDTQYF. The chain uses TRBV28 and TRBJ2-3, with no clear D. V lost 8 bases and J 2 bases, leaving 20 bases between the germline ends. In germline, CDR1 is MDHEN, CDR2 SYDVKM. The CDR3 length is 16 residues.

The J gene is TRBJ1-4, the V gene TRBV5-1; D unresolved. This CDR3 is built from 13 residues. Germline assignment: CDR1 SGHRS and CDR2 YFSETQ. V was trimmed by 7 bases and J by 4 bases, leaving 11 bases between them. CDR3 region: CASGLGINEKLFF. The DNA for the CDR3 is TGCGCCAGCGGCCTTGGTATTAATGAAAAACTGTTTTTT.

The gene calls are TRBV10-2 and TRBJ1-2, with TRBD1 as a possible D gene (6 bases). The germline CDR1 and CDR2 sequences are WSHSY and SAAADI. CDR3 length: 12 amino acids. V was shortened by 6 bases and J by 2 bases, with 7 bases between the two germline ends. The CDR3 protein is CASSTGNYGYTF. The CDR3 nucleotides read TGCGCCAGCAGCACAGGGAACTATGGCTACACCTTC.

This clone was observed a handful of times. Other DNA variants within this sample encode the same CDR3. This chain uses TRBV19 with TRBJ1-5, with a possible D match to TRBD1 (5 bases). CDR3 length equals 13 residues. Germline CDR1 reads LNHDA; CDR2 reads SQIVND (reference sequence). V lost 5 bases and J lost 6, with 11 bases in between. The CDR3 coding sequence is TGTGCCAGTAGTCAGGGTTGGGGTCAGCCCCAGCATTTT. Translated, it gives CASSQGWGQPQHF.

The table lists this clone with a few counts. V and J are TRBV5-4 and TRBJ1-1; D remains ambiguous. V lost 0 bases, J lost 1 base, and 7 bases lay in between. Per the germline V gene, CDR1 is SGHNT and CDR2 is YYREEE (reference sequence). The CDR3 sequence is 14 residues long. The CDR3 protein is CASSLGYRNTEAFF. CDR3 coding DNA: TGTGCCAGCAGCTTGGGATACAGGAACACTGAAGCTTTCTTT.

The chain employs TRBV11-2 and TRBJ2-1; 12 bases are shared with TRBD2. J was trimmed by 4 bases and V by 5 bases; bases with no gene match: 9. The V gene's germline CDR1 is SGHAT and CDR2 FQNNGV. The CDR3 spans 17 residues. The CDR3 sequence is CASSPASGRADYNEQFF. The DNA of the CDR3 is TGTGCCAGCAGCCCTGCTAGCGGGAGGGCAGATTACAATGAGCAGTTCTTC.

In its sample, this clone was seen once. V and J are TRBV5-1 and TRBJ1-2; D remains ambiguous. V lost 1 base and J 5 bases, leaving 15 bases between the germline ends. The CDR3 totals 15 residues. CDR1 and CDR2 (germline): SGHRS, YFSETQ. This CDR3 reads CASSLNMILGYGYTF. The DNA of the CDR3 is TGCGCCAGCAGCTTGAACATGATCTTGGGGTATGGCTACACCTTC. Full variable domain (rest looked up from reference TRBV5-1 and TRBJ1-2): KAGVTQTPRYLIKTRGQQVTLSCSPISGHRSVSWYQQTPGQGLQFLFEYFSETQRNKGNFPGRFSGRQFSNSRSEMNVSTLELGDSALYLCASSLNMILGYGYTFGSGTRLTVV.

The sample holds a few counts of this clone. The V call is TRBV7-8, the J call TRBJ2-7; D gene ambiguous. CDR3 length equals 15 residues. The ends were cut back, 1 base at V and 3 bases at J, with 13 bases in the middle. The germline CDR1 and CDR2 sequences are SGHVS and FQNEAQ. CDR3 residues: CASSLVKPGHYEQYF. The CDR3 nucleotides are TGTGCCAGCAGCTTAGTTAAGCCAGGCCACTACGAGCAGTACTTC.

J is TRBJ2-5 and V is TRBV5-1; no clear D gene. Germline CDR1 reads SGHRS; CDR2 reads YFSETQ. Between the trimmed V and J ends, which lost 4 bases and 5 bases, there was a span of 18 bases. The CDR3 covers 15 residues. This chain's CDR3 is CASSRTAWSSETQYF. CDR3 nucleotide sequence: TGCGCCAGCAGCCGAACCGCCTGGTCCAGTGAGACCCAGTACTTC.

The chain has TRBV6-5 and TRBJ2-2; D not resolved. The CDR3 spans 14 residues. Germline CDR1 MNHEY, CDR2 SVGAGI. The V end lost 2 bases, the J end lost 2 bases, and 6 bases lay between the germline ends. Here the CDR3 DNA reads TGTGCCAGCAGTTACCCACAAAACACCGGGGAGCTGTTTTTT. It translates to CASSYPQNTGELFF.

For this clone: Different DNA sequences within this sample yield the same CDR3. The rearrangement joins TRBV27 to TRBJ2-4; unclear D gene. The CDR3 runs to 15 residues. V was cut by 0 bases and J by 0 bases, with 6 bases left in between. The germline V gene has CDR1 MNHEY and CDR2 SMNVEV (reference sequence). Written as DNA, the CDR3 is TGTGCCAGCAGTTTATCGGGCTTAGCCAAAAACATTCAGTACTTC. Encoded protein: CASSLSGLAKNIQYF.

V and J are TRBV5-1 and TRBJ1-2, with D perhaps TRBD1 (6 bases). CDR3 length: 15 amino acids. With 4 bases removed from V and 2 bases from J, the gap between germline ends came to 15 bases. Per germline, CDR1 SGHRS and CDR2 YFSETQ. The CDR3 bases are TGCGCCAGCAGCGGAAGACAGGACCAAAACTATGGCTACACCTTC. Translated, it gives CASSGRQDQNYGYTF.

The V and J genes are TRBV6-4 and TRBJ1-5, with D maybe TRBD1 (6 bases). Looked up from germline, CDR1 is MRHNA and CDR2 is SNTAGT. V lost 3 bases, J lost 7 bases, and 13 bases lay in between. The CDR3 is made up of 14 amino acids. For the CDR3, the DNA is TGTGCCAGCAGTGAACAGGGCGTAGGGCAGCCCCAGCATTTT. This codes for CASSEQGVGQPQHF.

This clone was detected only once. V usage is TRBV5-4 and J usage is TRBJ1-1; no reliable D call. V was cut by 3 bases and J by 1 base, with 13 bases left in between. Germline lookup yields CDR1 SGHNT and CDR2 YYREEE (reference sequence). There are 15 residues in the CDR3. Here the CDR3 DNA reads TGTGCCAGCAGCTCGGCCCTGGCGGGGAACACTGAAGCTTTCTTT. The encoded protein is CASSSALAGNTEAFF. Filled out from reference TRBV5-4 and TRBJ1-1, the complete variable domain reads ETGVTQSPTHLIKTRGQQVTLRCSSQSGHNTVSWYQQALGQGPQFIFQYYREEENGRGNFPPRFSGLQFPNYSSELNVNALELDDSALYLCASSSALAGNTEAFFGQGTRLTVV.

The chain is built from TRBV28 and TRBJ1-2, with D possibly being TRBD1 (6 bases). The length of the CDR3 is 14 residues. Deletions cut 6 bases from V and 2 bases from J, with 13 bases between. Germline values: CDR1 MDHEN, CDR2 SYDVKM. The CDR3 reads CASRGAGTNYGYTF. The DNA for the CDR3 is TGTGCCAGCAGGGGGGCAGGGACCAACTATGGCTACACCTTC.

The chain couples TRBV28 to TRBJ1-1; D unclear. Trimming left V 4 bases short and J 0 bases short, with 12 bases between. CDR1 and CDR2 (germline): MDHEN, SYDVKM. The CDR3 has 15 residues. The CDR3 DNA reads as TGTGCCAGCAGTTCATGGACGGATATGAACACTGAAGCTTTCTTT. Translating gives CASSSWTDMNTEAFF.

This rearrangement joins TRBV18 to TRBJ2-3, with 9 bases aligning to TRBD1. Trimming at V came to 5 bases and at J to 4 bases, leaving 10 bases not matched to a gene. This CDR3 contains 16 residues. The germline gives CDR1 KGHSH, CDR2 LQKENI. The CDR3 reads CASSTLGQGRADTQYF. CDR3 DNA sequence: TGTGCCAGCTCAACTTTAGGACAGGGGCGGGCAGATACGCAGTATTTT.

This clone turned up a few times. V gene TRBV7-7 combines with J gene TRBJ2-3; possibly TRBD2 for D (6 bases). There are 14 residues in the CDR3. Germline values: CDR1 SSHAT, CDR2 FNYEAQ (reference sequence). V lost 5 bases, J lost 2 bases, and 11 bases lay in between. CDR3 sequence reads: CASSLGGITDTQYF. CDR3 in DNA: TGTGCCAGCAGCCTTGGAGGGATCACAGATACGCAGTATTTT.

This chain connects TRBV7-2 to TRBJ2-6, with D unresolved. The CDR3 consists of 15 residues. V was clipped by 2 bases and J by 1 base, with 6 bases between them. Per germline, CDR1 SGHTA and CDR2 FQGNSA. For the CDR3, the DNA is TGTGCCAGCAGCTTAAGCTCGTCTGGGGCCAACGTCCTGACTTTC. Protein product: CASSLSSSGANVLTF.

The chain employs TRBV11-2 and TRBJ1-1, with a weak D call TRBD1 (5 bases). This CDR3 has 16 residues. Germline assignment: CDR1 SGHAT and CDR2 FQNNGV. V was shortened by 0 bases and J by 0 bases, with 11 bases between the two germline ends. The CDR3 region has the DNA TGTGCCAGCAGCTTAGATCGTGCGGGGCTGAACACTGAAGCTTTCTTT. Protein: CASSLDRAGLNTEAFF.

The V gene is TRBV28, the J gene TRBJ2-7, with D uncertain. From germline, CDR1 is MDHEN and CDR2 SYDVKM. Trimming pared 3 bases from V and 5 bases from J, leaving 14 bases between. This CDR3 has 14 amino acids. The CDR3: CASSFSLPPHEQYF. DNA of the CDR3: TGTGCCAGCAGTTTCTCCCTTCCCCCTCACGAGCAGTACTTC.

The V and J genes are TRBV28 and TRBJ1-2; D uncertain. V lost 10 bases and J 1 base, leaving 13 bases between the germline ends. The CDR3 totals 13 residues. CDR1 is MDHEN, CDR2 SYDVKM, per germline. The DNA for the CDR3 is TGTGCCACCTCGGAGGGTGTTAACTATGGCTACACCTTC. Residues: CATSEGVNYGYTF.

V usage is TRBV27 and J usage is TRBJ2-7, with 7 bases identical to TRBD1. Trimming at V came to 6 bases and at J to 1 base, leaving 3 bases not matched to a gene. Germline CDR1 reads MNHEY; CDR2 reads SMNVEV (reference sequence). The length of the CDR3 is 13 residues. The chain's CDR3 is CASRPGQSYEQYF. DNA for the CDR3: TGTGCCAGCAGACCGGGACAGTCCTACGAGCAGTACTTC.